This is a list of T cell receptor beta chains from one sample in a study of technical replicates of blood from a handful of donors. Clones were read by immunoSEQ multiplex PCR, and TCRdb kept only the in-frame ones, dropping some. Of approximately 90,000 clones listed, approximately 95% are singletons. The sample was T cells isolated from PBMCs. Source of these receptors: a human donor in good health. CDR3s leave out the opening cysteine and the closing phenylalanine or tryptophan. Fields, in order: V gene, CDR3 protein.

TRBV5-1	ASSEGQFSSGNTIY
TRBV6-1	ASTIGQRSYEQY
TRBV6-1	ASSAYGGHNTGELF
TRBV27	ASNQGMNTEAF
TRBV7-9	ASSPYEGIEDEQY
TRBV29-1	SVELIQGAGAF
TRBV7-6	ASSAPNPETQY
TRBV18	ASSPGEVYGYT
TRBV5-1	ASSLLQGAYNEQF
TRBV19	ASNSGGGTDTQY
TRBV5-6	ASSLGTRTGTGYNEQF
TRBV5-4	ASSFLGTRGETQY
TRBV18	ASSPRTTNNSPLH
TRBV28	ASSFLSGGTEAF
TRBV18	ASSTVLTDTQY
TRBV6-5	ASSYDTPSYNSPLH
TRBV29-1	SVVRDTGANVLT
TRBV7-6	ASSFVAGFTDTQY
TRBV28	ASSLGLSLSEAF
TRBV30	ACLPTGITYEQY
TRBV6-5	ASSNTGYVGTEAF
TRBV18	ASSLKREGHYEQY
TRBV10-3	AISGTLAAQETQY
TRBV7-9	ASSLRLASEQY
TRBV5-1	ASSTASGSSFEQF
TRBV29-1	SVEASGGRHTQY
TRBV6-6	ASLLSGTGVPEAF
TRBV5-8	ASSLFAGTGGFGNEKLF
TRBV6-5	ASSALGRNLEKLF
TRBV28	ASSTAETQY
TRBV2	ASERASNQPQH
TRBV5-6	ASSLNLYLRDTGGYT
TRBV2	ASSRSGDPSTDTQY
TRBV5-1	ASSFRTGQRADTQY
TRBV25-1	ASSPRRGQGGRNGYT
TRBV5-4	ASSKQGTYNSPLH
TRBV2	AADSSSYNSPLH
TRBV18	ASSPRGGGTMNTEAF
TRBV5-8	ASSPRAGTSGSNEQF
TRBV6-5	ASSSEGQGNEKLF
TRBV11-2	ASSLEWTRSVEEQY
TRBV4-2	ASSQDSDSSSNTEAF
TRBV27	ASSLWPDTQY